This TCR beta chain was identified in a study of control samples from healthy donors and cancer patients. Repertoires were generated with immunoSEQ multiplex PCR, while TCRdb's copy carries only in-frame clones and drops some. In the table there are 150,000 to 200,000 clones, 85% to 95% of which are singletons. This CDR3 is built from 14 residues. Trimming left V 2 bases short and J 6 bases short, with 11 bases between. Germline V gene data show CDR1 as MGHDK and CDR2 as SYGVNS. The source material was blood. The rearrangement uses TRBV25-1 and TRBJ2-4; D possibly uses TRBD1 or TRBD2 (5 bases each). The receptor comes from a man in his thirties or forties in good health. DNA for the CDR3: TGTGCCAGCAGTGAACCCGGGACCCTAAACATTCAGTACTTC. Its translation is CASSEPGTLNIQYF.